The source of this T cell receptor (beta chain) is a study of cytomegalovirus exposure and HLA in healthy donors. Study conclusions and caveats: Later analysis demonstrated an association between a missense DCLRE1C variant and TCR beta V- and J-gene trimming. Accurate prediction of most subjects' HLA-A and HLA-B alleles from TCR beta sequences was reported. The only immune exposure information that was available was CMV serostatus. A later analysis reportedly identified an Asian-associated ancestry cluster as carrying fewer N-insertions than the 666-donor mean.

Researchers ran the PCR with 60 Vbeta and 13 Jbeta primers. Using immunoSEQ multiplex PCR, the repertoire was profiled, and TCRdb retains in-frame clones only, with some absent. This sample has some 120,000 clones, with 65% found just once. The CDR3 sequence is 19 residues long. The germline gives CDR1 SQVTM, CDR2 ANQGSEA. J was trimmed by 1 base and V by 2 bases; bases with no gene match: 14. About this clone itself: Its antigen is as yet unknown.

The clonotype comes from a middle-aged woman in good health and CMV-seropositive. The V gene is TRBV29-1, the J gene TRBJ2-1, with 10 bases lining up with TRBD2. The specimen sequenced was PBMCs. CDR3 region: CSVELVAGGPLPSYNEQFF. CDR3 coding DNA: TGCAGCGTTGAATTGGTAGCGGGAGGACCCCTCCCTTCCTACAATGAGCAGTTCTTC.